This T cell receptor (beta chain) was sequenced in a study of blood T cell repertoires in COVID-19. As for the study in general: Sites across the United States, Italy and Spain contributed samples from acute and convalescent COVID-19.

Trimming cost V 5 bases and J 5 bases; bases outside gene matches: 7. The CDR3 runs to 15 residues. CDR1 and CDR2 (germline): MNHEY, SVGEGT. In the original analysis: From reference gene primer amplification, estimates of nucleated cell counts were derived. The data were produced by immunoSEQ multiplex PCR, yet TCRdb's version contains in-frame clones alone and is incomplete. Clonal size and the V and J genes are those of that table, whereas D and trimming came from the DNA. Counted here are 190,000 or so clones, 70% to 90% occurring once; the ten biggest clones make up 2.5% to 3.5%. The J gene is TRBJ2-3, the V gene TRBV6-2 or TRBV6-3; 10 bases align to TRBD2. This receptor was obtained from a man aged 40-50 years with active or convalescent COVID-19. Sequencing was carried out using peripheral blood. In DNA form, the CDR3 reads TGTGCCAGCAGTATTAGCGGGGGGCCGGTAGATACGCAGTATTTT. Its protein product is CASSISGGPVDTQYF.